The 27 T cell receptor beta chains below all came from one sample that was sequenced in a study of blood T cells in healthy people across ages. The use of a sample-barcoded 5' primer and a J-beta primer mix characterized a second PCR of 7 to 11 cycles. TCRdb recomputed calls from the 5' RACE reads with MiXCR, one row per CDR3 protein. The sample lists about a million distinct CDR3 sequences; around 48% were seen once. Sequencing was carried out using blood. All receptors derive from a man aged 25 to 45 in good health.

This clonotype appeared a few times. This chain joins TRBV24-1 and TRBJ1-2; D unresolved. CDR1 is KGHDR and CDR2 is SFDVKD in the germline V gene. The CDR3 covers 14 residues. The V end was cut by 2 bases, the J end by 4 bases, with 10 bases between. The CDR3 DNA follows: TGTGCCACCAGTGATTCACGCGGCGGCTATGGCTACACCTTC. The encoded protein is CATSDSRGGYGYTF.

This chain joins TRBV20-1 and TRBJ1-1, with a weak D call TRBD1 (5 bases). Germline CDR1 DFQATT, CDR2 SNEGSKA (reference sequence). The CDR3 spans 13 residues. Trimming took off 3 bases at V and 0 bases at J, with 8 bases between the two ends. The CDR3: CSASGGMNTEAFF. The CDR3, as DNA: TGCAGTGCTAGCGGGGGGATGAACACTGAAGCTTTCTTT.

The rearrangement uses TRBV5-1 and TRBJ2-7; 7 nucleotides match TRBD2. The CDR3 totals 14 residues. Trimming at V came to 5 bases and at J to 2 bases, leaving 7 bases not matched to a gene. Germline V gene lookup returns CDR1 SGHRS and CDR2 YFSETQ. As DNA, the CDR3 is TGCGCCAGCAGTAGGGAGGGGCTGACCTACGAGCAGTACTTC. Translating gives CASSREGLTYEQYF.

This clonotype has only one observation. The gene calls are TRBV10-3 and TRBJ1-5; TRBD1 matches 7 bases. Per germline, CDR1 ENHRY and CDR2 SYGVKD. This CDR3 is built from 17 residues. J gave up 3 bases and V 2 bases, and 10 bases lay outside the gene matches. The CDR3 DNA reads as TGTGCCATCAGTGAGGCCCTTAGACAGGGTAACAATCAGCCCCAGCATTTT. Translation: CAISEALRQGNNQPQHF.

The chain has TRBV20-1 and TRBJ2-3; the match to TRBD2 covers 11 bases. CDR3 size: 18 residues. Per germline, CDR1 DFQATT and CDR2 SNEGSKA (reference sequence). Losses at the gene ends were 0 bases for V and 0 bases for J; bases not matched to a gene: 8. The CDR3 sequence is CSARDPLAGGLSTDTQYF. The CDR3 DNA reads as TGCAGTGCTAGAGATCCGCTAGCGGGGGGCCTGAGCACAGATACGCAGTATTTT.

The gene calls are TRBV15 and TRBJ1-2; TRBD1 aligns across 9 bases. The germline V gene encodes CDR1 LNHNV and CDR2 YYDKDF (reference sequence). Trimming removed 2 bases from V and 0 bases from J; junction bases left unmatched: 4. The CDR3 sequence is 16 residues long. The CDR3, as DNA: TGTGCCACCAGCAGAACAGGGGGCACGGCTAACTATGGCTACACCTTC. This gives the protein CATSRTGGTANYGYTF.

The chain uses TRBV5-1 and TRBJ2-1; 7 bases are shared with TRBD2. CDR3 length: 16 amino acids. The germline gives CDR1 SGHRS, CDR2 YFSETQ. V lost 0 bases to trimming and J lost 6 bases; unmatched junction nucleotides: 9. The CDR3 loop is CASSLAPGTGGNEQFF. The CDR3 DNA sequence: TGCGCCAGCAGCTTGGCTCCCGGGACGGGAGGCAATGAGCAGTTCTTC.

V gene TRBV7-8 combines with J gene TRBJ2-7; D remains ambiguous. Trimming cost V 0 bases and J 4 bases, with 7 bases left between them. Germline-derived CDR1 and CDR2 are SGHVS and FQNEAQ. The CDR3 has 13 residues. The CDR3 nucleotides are TGTGCCAGCAGCTTAGCCGCTCGTTACGAGCAGTACTTC. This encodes CASSLAARYEQYF.

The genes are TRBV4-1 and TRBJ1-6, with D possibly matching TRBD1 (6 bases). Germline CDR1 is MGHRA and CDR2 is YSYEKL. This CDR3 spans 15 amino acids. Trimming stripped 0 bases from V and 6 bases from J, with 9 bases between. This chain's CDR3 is CASSQEGQRNSPLHF. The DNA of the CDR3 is TGCGCCAGCAGCCAAGAAGGACAGCGTAATTCACCCCTCCACTTT.

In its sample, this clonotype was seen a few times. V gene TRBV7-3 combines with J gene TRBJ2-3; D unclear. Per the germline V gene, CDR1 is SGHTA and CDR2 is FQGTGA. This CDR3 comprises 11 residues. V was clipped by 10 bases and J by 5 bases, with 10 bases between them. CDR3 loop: CATGSGDTQYF. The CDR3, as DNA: TGTGCCACCGGGTCGGGAGATACGCAGTATTTT.

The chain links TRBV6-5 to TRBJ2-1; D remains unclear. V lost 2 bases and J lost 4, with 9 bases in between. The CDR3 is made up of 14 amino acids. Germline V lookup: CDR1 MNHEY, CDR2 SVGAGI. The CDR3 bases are TGTGCCAGCAGTTACGGTCCGGCGTACAATGAGCAGTTCTTC. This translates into CASSYGPAYNEQFF.

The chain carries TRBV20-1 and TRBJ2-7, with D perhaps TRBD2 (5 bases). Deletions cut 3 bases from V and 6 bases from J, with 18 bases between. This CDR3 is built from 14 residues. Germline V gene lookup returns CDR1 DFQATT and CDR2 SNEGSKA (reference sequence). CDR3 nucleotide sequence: TGCAGTGCTAGGGAGGTTTGGCAGGCGTCCGAGCAGTACTTC. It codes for CSAREVWQASEQYF.

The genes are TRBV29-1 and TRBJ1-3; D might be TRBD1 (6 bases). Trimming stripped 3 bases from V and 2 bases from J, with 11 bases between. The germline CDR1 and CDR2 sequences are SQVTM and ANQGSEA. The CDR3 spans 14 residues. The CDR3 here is CSVDGAGAGNTIYF. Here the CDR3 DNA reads TGCAGCGTTGATGGGGCAGGGGCTGGAAACACCATATATTTT.

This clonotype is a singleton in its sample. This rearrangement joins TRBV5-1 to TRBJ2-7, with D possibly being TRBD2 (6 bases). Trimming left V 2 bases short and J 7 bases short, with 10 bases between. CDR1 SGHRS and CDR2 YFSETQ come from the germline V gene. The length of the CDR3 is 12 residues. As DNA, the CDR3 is TGCGCCAGCAGCTTCTCGCTAGCGGAGCAGTACTTC. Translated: CASSFSLAEQYF.

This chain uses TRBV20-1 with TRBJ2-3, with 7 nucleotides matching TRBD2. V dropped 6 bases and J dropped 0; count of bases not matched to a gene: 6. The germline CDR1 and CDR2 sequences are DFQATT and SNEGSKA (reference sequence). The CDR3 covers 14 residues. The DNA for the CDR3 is TGCAGTGCCCCTGGGCGGGGGAGCACAGATACGCAGTATTTT. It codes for CSAPGRGSTDTQYF.

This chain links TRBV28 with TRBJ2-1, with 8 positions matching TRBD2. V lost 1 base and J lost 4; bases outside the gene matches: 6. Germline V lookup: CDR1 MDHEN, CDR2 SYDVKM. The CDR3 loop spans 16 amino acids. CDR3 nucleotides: TGTGCCAGCAGTTTATTTCGGGGGGGAGAGTACAATGAGCAGTTCTTC. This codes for CASSLFRGGEYNEQFF.

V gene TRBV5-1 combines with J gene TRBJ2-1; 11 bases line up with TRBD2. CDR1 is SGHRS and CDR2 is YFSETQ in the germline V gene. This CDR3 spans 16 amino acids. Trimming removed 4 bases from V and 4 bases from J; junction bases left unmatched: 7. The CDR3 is CASSPSTSGVYNEQFF. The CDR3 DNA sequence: TGCGCCAGCAGCCCGTCGACTAGCGGGGTGTACAATGAGCAGTTCTTC.

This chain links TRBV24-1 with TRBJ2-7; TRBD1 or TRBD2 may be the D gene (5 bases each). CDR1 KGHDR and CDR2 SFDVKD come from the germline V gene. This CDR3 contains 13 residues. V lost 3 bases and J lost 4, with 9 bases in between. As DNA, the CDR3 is TGTGCCACCAGTGATGGGACCATTTACGAGCAGTACTTC. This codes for CATSDGTIYEQYF.

The CDR3 region has the DNA TGTGCCAGCAGCCCCGGACAGGGGGCGCATGAAAAACTGTTTTTT. Its translation is CASSPGQGAHEKLFF. The V call is TRBV7-9, the J call TRBJ1-4, with 11 bases identical to TRBD1. Germline loops: CDR1 SEHNR, CDR2 FQNEAQ (reference sequence). With 5 bases clipped from V and 6 bases from J, the junction kept 5 bases outside the gene matches. The CDR3 covers 15 residues.

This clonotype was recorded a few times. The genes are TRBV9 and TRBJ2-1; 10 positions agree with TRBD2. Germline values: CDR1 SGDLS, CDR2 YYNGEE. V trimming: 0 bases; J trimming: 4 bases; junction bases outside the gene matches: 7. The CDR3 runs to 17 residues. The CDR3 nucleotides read TGTGCCAGCAGCGTAGCTGGTAGCGGGGGGCCATACAATGAGCAGTTCTTC. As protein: CASSVAGSGGPYNEQFF.

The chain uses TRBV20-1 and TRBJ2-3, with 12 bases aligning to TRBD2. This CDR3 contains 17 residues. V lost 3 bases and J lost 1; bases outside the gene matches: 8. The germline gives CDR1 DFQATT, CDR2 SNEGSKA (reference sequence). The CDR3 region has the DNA TGCAGTGCTAGTAGGCTAGCGGGGGGGTCTCGCACAGATACGCAGTATTTT. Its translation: CSASRLAGGSRTDTQYF.

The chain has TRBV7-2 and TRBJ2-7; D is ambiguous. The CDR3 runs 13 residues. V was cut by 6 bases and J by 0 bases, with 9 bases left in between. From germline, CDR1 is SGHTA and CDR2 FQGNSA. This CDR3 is CASSMEPSYEQYF. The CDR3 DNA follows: TGTGCCAGCAGTATGGAGCCCTCCTACGAGCAGTACTTC.

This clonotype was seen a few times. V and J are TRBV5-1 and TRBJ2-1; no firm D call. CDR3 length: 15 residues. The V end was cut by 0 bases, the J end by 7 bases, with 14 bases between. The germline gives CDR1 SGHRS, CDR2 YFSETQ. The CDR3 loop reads CASSLANPPANEQFF. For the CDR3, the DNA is TGCGCCAGCAGCTTGGCCAATCCGCCAGCGAATGAGCAGTTCTTC.

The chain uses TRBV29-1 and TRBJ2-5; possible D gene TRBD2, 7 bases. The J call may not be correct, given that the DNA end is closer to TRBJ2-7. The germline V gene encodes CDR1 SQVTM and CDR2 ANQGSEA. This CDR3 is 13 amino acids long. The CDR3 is CSVSPGGGNEQYF. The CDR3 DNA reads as TGCAGCGTGAGCCCCGGCGGGGGCAACGAGCAGTACTTC.

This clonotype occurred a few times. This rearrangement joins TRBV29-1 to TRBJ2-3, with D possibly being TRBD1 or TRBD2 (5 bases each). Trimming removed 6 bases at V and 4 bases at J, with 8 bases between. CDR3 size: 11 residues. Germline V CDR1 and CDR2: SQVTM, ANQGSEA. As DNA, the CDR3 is TGCAGCGTCGGGACCCCAGATACGCAGTATTTT. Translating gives CSVGTPDTQYF.

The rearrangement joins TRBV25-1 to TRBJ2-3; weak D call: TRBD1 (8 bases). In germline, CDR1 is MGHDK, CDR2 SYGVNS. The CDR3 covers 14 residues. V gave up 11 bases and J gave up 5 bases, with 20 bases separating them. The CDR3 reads CAPRGDRLIDTQYF. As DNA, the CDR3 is TGTGCCCCCCGGGGGGACAGGTTGATAGATACGCAGTATTTT.

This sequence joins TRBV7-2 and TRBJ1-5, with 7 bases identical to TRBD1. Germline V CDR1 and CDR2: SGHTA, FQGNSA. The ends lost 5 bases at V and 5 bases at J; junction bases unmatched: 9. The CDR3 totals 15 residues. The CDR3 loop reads CASSSLQGPHQPQHF. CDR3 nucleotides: TGTGCCAGCAGCAGTCTACAGGGGCCGCATCAGCCCCAGCATTTT.